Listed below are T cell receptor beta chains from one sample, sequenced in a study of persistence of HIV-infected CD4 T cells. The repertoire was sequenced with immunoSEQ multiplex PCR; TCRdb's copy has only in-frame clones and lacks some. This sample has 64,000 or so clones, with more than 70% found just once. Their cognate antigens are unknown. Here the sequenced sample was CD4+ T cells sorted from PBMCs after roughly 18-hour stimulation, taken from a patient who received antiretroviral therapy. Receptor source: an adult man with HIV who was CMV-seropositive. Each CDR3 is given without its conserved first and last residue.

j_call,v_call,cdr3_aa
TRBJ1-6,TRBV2,ASRSPGQGAYSNSPLH
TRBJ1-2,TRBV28,ASSEVVLRTANYGYT
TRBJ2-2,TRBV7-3,ASSLDSGAVDGELF
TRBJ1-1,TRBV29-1,SGRQGDTEAF
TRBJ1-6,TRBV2,ASRRRGADNSPLH
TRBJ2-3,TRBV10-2,ASRARGAGTGTQY
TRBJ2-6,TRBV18,ASSPSPGANVLT
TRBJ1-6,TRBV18,ASSPLGRNNPYSPLH
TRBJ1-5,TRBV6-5,ASSPSGRGQPQH
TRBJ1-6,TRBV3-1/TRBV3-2,ASSPFRDGPSNSPLH
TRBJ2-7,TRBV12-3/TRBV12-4,ASSFQGSYEQY
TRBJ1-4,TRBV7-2,ASSPFGGVSEKLF
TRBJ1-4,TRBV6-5,ASSYTGVNEKLF
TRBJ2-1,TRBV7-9,ASSLAAGPGEQF
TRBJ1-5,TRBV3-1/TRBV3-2,ASSPGQSNQPQH
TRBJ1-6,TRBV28,ASTPQGAGGSPLH
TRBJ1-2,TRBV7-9,ASSPGQGNYGYT
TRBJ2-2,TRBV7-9,ASSSQGDTGELF
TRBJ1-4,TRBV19,ASRRLGQSEKLF
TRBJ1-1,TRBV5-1,ASSSYGTGGTEAF
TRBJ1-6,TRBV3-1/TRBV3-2,ASSYSLLGSSYNSPLH
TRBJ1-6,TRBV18,ASSPGTYNSPLH
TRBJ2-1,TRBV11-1,ASGPPTGRAYNEQF
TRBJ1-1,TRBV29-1,SATVNTEAF
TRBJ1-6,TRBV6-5,ASQSQGNSPLH
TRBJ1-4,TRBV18,ASSRTAATNEKLF
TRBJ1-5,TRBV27,ASSPARERNQPQH
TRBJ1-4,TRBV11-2,ASSLWSNEKLF
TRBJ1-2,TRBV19,ASSMAANYGYT
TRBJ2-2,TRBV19,ASRDRLAANTGELF
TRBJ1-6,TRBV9,ASSAKTGANSPLH
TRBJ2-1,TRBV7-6,ASSLGQNRYNEQF
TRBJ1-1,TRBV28,ASSLRGDTEAF
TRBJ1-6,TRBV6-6,ASSQDRRGSPLH
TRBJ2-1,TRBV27,ASSLNRREQF
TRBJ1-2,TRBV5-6,ASSLRDVTNYGYT
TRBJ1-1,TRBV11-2,ASSLGRASTEAF
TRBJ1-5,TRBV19,ASSTRTGVDHQPQH
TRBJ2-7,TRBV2,ASSSTYEQY
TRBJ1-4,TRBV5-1,ASSLADSRTEKLF